The 20 T cell receptor beta chains below were found in one sample sequenced in a study of cytomegalovirus exposure and HLA in healthy donors. The primer mix had 60 Vbeta and 13 Jbeta primers. This table comes from immunoSEQ multiplex PCR, and its TCRdb copy is limited to in-frame clones, with some not included. The sample includes around 100,000 clones, 60% to 85% of them seen just once. Sequencing was performed on PBMCs. The receptors here all came from a female donor in good health and CMV-seropositive.

The chain combines TRBV5-1 with TRBJ2-4, with 9 bases matching TRBD1. The J segment lost 7 bases and the V segment lost 0 bases, leaving 5 bases of the junction unmatched. Germline V gene lookup returns CDR1 SGHRS and CDR2 YFSETQ. This CDR3 is built from 15 residues. CDR3 sequence reads: CASSLAYGTGNIQYF. CDR3 DNA sequence: TGCGCCAGCAGCTTGGCTTACGGGACAGGGAACATTCAGTACTTC.

CDR3 protein: CASGSGRASSELFF. Written as DNA, the CDR3 is TGTGCCAGCGGTAGCGGGAGAGCGAGTTCGGAGCTGTTTTTT. V usage is TRBV25-1 and J usage is TRBJ2-2; 9 nucleotides align to TRBD2. CDR3 length: 14 amino acids. J lost 10 bases, V lost 8 bases, and 11 bases had no gene match. From germline, CDR1 is MGHDK and CDR2 SYGVNS.

CDR3 protein: CASSSPGTGYNEQFF. The CDR3 bases are TGTGCCAGCAGCTCCCCCGGGACAGGTTACAATGAGCAGTTCTTC. The chain joins TRBV7-2 to TRBJ2-1; 8 bases agree with TRBD1. The CDR3 extends over 15 amino acids. V trimming: 4 bases; J trimming: 4 bases; junction bases outside the gene matches: 6. CDR1 and CDR2 from the germline V gene are SGHTA and FQGNSA.

The chain uses TRBV4-2 and TRBJ1-4; TRBD1 aligns across 8 bases. In germline, CDR1 is LGHNA, CDR2 YNFKEQ. This CDR3 contains 16 residues. The V segment lost 4 bases and the J segment 8 bases; nucleotides outside the gene matches: 12. The CDR3 here is CASSRRSGTGGEKLFF. In DNA, the CDR3 is TGTGCCAGCAGCCGACGATCCGGGACAGGAGGCGAAAAACTGTTTTTT.

The genes are TRBV7-2 and TRBJ2-7, with 7 bases aligning to TRBD1. This CDR3 has 16 amino acids. CDR1 and CDR2 (germline): SGHTA, FQGNSA. V gave up 5 bases and J gave up 7 bases; unmatched junction bases: 17. DNA for the CDR3: TGTGCCAGCAGCCCCGTTTACGAGGGGGCGCTAAAGGAGCAGTACTTC. Translated: CASSPVYEGALKEQYF. Variable domain in full (rest from reference TRBV7-2 and TRBJ2-7): GAGVSQSPSNKVTEKGKDVELRCDPISGHTALYWYRQSLGQGLEFLIYFQGNSAPDKSGLPSDRFSAERTGGSVSTLTIQRTQQEDSAVYLCASSPVYEGALKEQYFGPGTRLTVT.

The chain recombines TRBV5-4 with TRBJ1-6; 10 positions match TRBD1. This CDR3 has 15 residues. V lost 4 bases, J lost 9 bases, and 7 bases stayed unmatched. Germline lookup yields CDR1 SGHNT and CDR2 YYREEE (reference sequence). The DNA of the CDR3 is TGTGCCAGCAGCGCAAGACAGGGGGCGGGTTCACCCCTCCACTTT. Its protein product is CASSARQGAGSPLHF. Based on the CDR3 plus reference TRBV5-4 and TRBJ1-6, the full variable domain is ETGVTQSPTHLIKTRGQQVTLRCSSQSGHNTVSWYQQALGQGPQFIFQYYREEENGRGNFPPRFSGLQFPNYSSELNVNALELDDSALYLCASSARQGAGSPLHFGNGTRLTVT.

This chain connects TRBV28 to TRBJ2-7; D may be TRBD2 (5 bases). Germline V gene data show CDR1 as MDHEN and CDR2 as SYDVKM. Trimming removed 3 bases from V and 3 bases from J, with 18 bases in between. The CDR3 has 16 residues. Here the CDR3 reads CASSFPGIKLGYEQYF. The CDR3 DNA reads TGTGCCAGCAGTTTCCCCGGGATTAAGCTGGGCTACGAGCAGTACTTC.

This clone was seen only once. The chain has TRBV18 and TRBJ2-6, with D maybe TRBD1 (5 bases). The CDR3 runs 16 residues. The germline V gene encodes CDR1 KGHSH and CDR2 LQKENI. V shed 1 base and J shed 3 bases, with 10 bases lying between them. The CDR3 sequence is CASSPRTRGGANVLTF. The DNA of the CDR3 is TGTGCCAGCTCACCACGGACAAGGGGTGGGGCCAACGTCCTGACTTTC.

The chain employs TRBV7-9 and TRBJ2-7; TRBD2 aligns across 12 bases. V shed 3 bases, J shed 5 bases, and the junction held 5 bases outside the gene matches. The CDR3 runs to 15 residues. CDR1 SEHNR and CDR2 FQNEAQ come from the germline V gene (reference sequence). CDR3 DNA sequence: TGTGCCAGCAGCTTCTCTAGCGGGAGGGCCCACGAGCAGTACTTC. As protein: CASSFSSGRAHEQYF.

The chain is built from TRBV7-3 and TRBJ1-2; TRBD1 matches at 9 bases. The J segment lost 3 bases and the V segment lost 5 bases, leaving 4 bases of the junction unmatched. Looked up from germline, CDR1 is SGHTA and CDR2 is FQGTGA. There are 14 residues in the CDR3. For the CDR3, the DNA is TGTGCCAGCAGCGGGGGACAGGGTGACTATGGCTACACCTTC. Its protein is CASSGGQGDYGYTF.

The chain carries TRBV5-6 and TRBJ1-3, with 8 bases matching TRBD1. Germline V CDR1 and CDR2: SGHDT, YYEEEE. The CDR3 length is 16 residues. The trim removed 5 bases at V and 2 bases at J, leaving 9 bases unmatched. The DNA for the CDR3 is TGTGCCAGCAGATCCAGAGACAGGGGTCCTGGAAACACCATATATTTT. Encoded protein: CASRSRDRGPGNTIYF. Using reference TRBV5-6 and TRBJ1-3 for the parts outside the CDR3, the full variable domain is DAGVTQSPTHLIKTRGQQVTLRCSPKSGHDTVSWYQQALGQGPQFIFQYYEEEERQRGNFPDRFSGHQFPNYSSELNVNALLLGDSALYLCASRSRDRGPGNTIYFGEGSWLTVV.

The sample holds a few counts of this clone. This rearrangement joins TRBV18 to TRBJ2-3; 16 bases map to TRBD2. This CDR3 spans 17 amino acids. Germline V CDR1 and CDR2: KGHSH, LQKENI. J lost 4 bases, V lost 6 bases, and 7 bases had no gene match. The CDR3, as DNA: TGTGCCAGCTCGCCCGGGACTAGCGGGAGGGCCTCAGATACGCAGTATTTT. This gives the protein CASSPGTSGRASDTQYF.

This chain uses TRBV7-6 with TRBJ2-1; TRBD2 aligns across 8 bases. The V gene's germline CDR1 is SGHVS and CDR2 FNYEAQ. The CDR3 spans 17 residues. V lost 0 bases, J lost 4 bases, and 8 bases stayed unmatched. CDR3 in DNA: TGTGCCAGCAGCTTAGCTCTACTAGCGGAGCTATACAATGAGCAGTTCTTC. This gives the protein CASSLALLAELYNEQFF.

The chain is built from TRBV29-1 and TRBJ2-7; TRBD1 matches 7 bases. J was trimmed by 2 bases and V by 3 bases; bases with no gene match: 4. From germline, CDR1 is SQVTM and CDR2 ANQGSEA. The length of the CDR3 is 13 residues. The CDR3 protein is CSVDTGATYEQYF. CDR3 nucleotides: TGCAGCGTTGATACAGGGGCCACCTACGAGCAGTACTTC.

The chain links TRBV6-1 to TRBJ1-2; D may be TRBD1 (6 bases). The ends were cut back, 9 bases at V and 1 base at J, with 15 bases in the middle. The CDR3 totals 14 residues. Germline CDR1 reads MNHNS; CDR2 reads SASEGT. The CDR3: CASRQAEINYGYTF. CDR3 bases: TGTGCCAGTAGACAGGCCGAAATTAACTATGGCTACACCTTC.

The gene calls are TRBV28 and TRBJ1-5; 7 bases are a match to TRBD1. The V segment lost 6 bases and the J segment 0 bases; nucleotides outside the gene matches: 11. CDR1 MDHEN and CDR2 SYDVKM come from the germline V gene. CDR3 length: 17 amino acids. CDR3 sequence: CASRPGGQVVSNQPQHF. For the CDR3, the DNA is TGTGCCAGCAGACCAGGGGGGCAGGTAGTTAGCAATCAGCCCCAGCATTTT.

This clone was detected once. This chain's CDR3 is CASSPTGGNGETQYF. The DNA for the CDR3 is TGTGCCAGCTCACCGACGGGGGGTAACGGCGAGACCCAGTACTTC. This chain joins TRBV18 and TRBJ2-5; 7 bases agree with TRBD2. Germline V gene data show CDR1 as KGHSH and CDR2 as LQKENI. Trimming at V came to 3 bases and at J to 5 bases, leaving 9 bases not matched to a gene. CDR3 length equals 15 residues.

The J gene is TRBJ2-5, the V gene TRBV4-3, with TRBD1 matching over 12 bases. Trimming took 4 bases from V and 5 from J; bases not matched to a gene: 5. There are 15 residues in the CDR3. Germline CDR1 reads LGHNA; CDR2 reads YSLEER. The CDR3 loop reads CASSRWDRGPETQYF. In DNA, the CDR3 is TGCGCCAGCAGCCGTTGGGACAGGGGGCCCGAGACCCAGTACTTC.

J is TRBJ1-1 and V is TRBV28, with 9 nucleotides matching TRBD1. V trimming: 8 bases; J trimming: 5 bases; junction bases outside the gene matches: 15. The germline V gene has CDR1 MDHEN and CDR2 SYDVKM. The CDR3 extends over 16 amino acids. The CDR3 protein is CASLAGTGNSWTEAFF. The CDR3 DNA follows: TGTGCCAGCCTCGCCGGGACAGGGAATTCGTGGACTGAAGCTTTCTTT. Combining the CDR3 with reference TRBV28 and TRBJ1-1 gives the whole variable domain DVKVTQSSRYLVKRTGEKVFLECVQDMDHENMFWYRQDPGLGLRLIYFSYDVKMKEKGDIPEGYSVSREKKERFSLILESASTNQTSMYLCASLAGTGNSWTEAFFGQGTRLTVV.

The chain carries TRBV4-2 and TRBJ2-2; no clear D. The CDR3 runs to 16 residues. V was shortened by 1 base and J by 0 bases, with 9 bases between the two germline ends. Germline V gives CDR1 LGHNA, CDR2 YNFKEQ. The CDR3 protein is CASSQVRLANTGELFF. The CDR3 DNA reads TGTGCCAGCAGCCAAGTCCGACTCGCGAACACCGGGGAGCTGTTTTTT.